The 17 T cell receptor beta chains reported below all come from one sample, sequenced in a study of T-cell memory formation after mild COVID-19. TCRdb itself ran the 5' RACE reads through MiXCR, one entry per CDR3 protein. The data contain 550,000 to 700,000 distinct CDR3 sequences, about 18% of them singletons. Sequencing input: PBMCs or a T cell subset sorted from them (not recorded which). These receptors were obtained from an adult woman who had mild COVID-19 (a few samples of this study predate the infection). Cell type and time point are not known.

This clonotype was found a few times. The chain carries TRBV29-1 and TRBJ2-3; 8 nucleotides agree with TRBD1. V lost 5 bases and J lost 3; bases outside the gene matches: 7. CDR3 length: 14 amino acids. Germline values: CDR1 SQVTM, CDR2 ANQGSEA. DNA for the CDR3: TGCAGCGTTTCTCAGGGGGCTGGTACAGATACGCAGTATTTT. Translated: CSVSQGAGTDTQYF.

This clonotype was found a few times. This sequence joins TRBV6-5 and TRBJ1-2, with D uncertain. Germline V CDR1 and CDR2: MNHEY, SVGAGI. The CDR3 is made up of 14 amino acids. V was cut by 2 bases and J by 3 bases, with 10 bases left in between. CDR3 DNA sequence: TGTGCCAGCAGTTACGGTTCGTCTTACTATGGCTACACCTTC. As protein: CASSYGSSYYGYTF.

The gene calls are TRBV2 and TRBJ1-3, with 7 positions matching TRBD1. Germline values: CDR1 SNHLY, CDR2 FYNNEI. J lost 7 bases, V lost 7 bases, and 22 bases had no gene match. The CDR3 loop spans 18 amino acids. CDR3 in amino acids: CASIGRRDSTIGGNTIYF. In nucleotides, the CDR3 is TGTGCCAGCATCGGGCGGCGGGACAGTACAATAGGTGGGAACACCATATATTTT.

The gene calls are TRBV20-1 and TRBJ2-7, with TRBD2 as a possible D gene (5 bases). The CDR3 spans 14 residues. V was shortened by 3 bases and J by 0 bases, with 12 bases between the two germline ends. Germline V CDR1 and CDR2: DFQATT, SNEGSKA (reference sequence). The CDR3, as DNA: TGCAGTGCTAGGAGCGGCTTGAGCTCCTACGAGCAGTACTTC. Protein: CSARSGLSSYEQYF.

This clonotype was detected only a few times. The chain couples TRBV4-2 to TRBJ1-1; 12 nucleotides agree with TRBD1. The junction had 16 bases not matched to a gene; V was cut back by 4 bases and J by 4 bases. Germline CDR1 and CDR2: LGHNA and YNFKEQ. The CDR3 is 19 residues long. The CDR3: CASSPRPGQGARRTTEAFF. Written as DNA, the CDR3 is TGTGCCAGCAGCCCTAGACCGGGACAGGGGGCGAGGCGGACCACTGAAGCTTTCTTT.

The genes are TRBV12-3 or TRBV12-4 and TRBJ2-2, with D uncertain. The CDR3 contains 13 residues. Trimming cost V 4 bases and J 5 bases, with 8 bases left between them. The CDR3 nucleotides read TGTGCCAGCAGTTCACGTCGGACCGGGGAGCTGTTTTTT. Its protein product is CASSSRRTGELFF.

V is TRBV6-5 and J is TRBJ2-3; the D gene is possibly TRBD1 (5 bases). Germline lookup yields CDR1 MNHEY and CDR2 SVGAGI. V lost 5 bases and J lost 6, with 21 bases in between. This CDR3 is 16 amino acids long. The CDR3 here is CASSTGQLLTGDTQYF. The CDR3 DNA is TGTGCCAGCAGTACCGGACAACTACTCACTGGGGATACGCAGTATTTT.

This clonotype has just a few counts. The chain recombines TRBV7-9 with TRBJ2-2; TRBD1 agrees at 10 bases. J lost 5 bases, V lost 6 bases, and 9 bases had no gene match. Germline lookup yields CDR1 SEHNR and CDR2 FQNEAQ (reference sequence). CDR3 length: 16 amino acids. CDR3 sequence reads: CASSYIPGQGTGELFF. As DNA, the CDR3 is TGTGCCAGCAGTTATATACCGGGACAGGGGACCGGGGAGCTGTTTTTT.

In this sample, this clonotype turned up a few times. CDR3 protein: CASSSFGEGEQYF. The CDR3 nucleotides read TGTGCCAGCAGCTCCTTCGGTGAAGGCGAGCAGTACTTC. This chain connects TRBV7-3 to TRBJ2-7; D remains unclear. This CDR3 region has 13 residues. Germline CDR1 and CDR2: SGHTA and FQGTGA. Trimming shortened V by 4 bases and J by 6 bases, and 13 bases separated the two germline ends.

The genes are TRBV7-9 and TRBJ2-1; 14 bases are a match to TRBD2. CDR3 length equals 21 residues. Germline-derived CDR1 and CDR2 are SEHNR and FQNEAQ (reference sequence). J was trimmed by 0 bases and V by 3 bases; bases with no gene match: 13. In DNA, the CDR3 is TGTGCCAGCAGCTTCGGCGGGACTAGCGGGGGAGACCCCAGCTCCTACAATGAGCAGTTCTTC. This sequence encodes CASSFGGTSGGDPSSYNEQFF.

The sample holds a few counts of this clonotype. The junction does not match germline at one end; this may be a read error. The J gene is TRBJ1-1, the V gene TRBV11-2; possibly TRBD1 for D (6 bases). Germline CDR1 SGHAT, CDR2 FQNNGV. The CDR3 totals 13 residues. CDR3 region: CASSLAGRQVDAF. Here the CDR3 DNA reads TGTGCCAGCAGCTTAGCGGGTCGACAGGTGGATGCCTTT.

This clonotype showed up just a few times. The CDR3 protein is CSARDQNTDTQYF. The CDR3 DNA sequence: TGCAGTGCTAGAGATCAAAACACAGATACGCAGTATTTT. The chain recombines TRBV20-1 with TRBJ2-3; D is undetermined. Looked up from germline, CDR1 is DFQATT and CDR2 is SNEGSKA (reference sequence). The germline V and J ends were trimmed by 0 bases and 2 bases, with 6 bases remaining between them. The CDR3 covers 13 residues.

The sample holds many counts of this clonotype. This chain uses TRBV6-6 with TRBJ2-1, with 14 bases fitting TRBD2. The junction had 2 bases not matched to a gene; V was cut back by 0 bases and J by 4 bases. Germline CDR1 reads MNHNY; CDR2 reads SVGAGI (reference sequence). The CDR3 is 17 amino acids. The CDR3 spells CASSYSGLAGVYNEQFF. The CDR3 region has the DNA TGTGCCAGCAGTTACTCGGGACTAGCGGGAGTGTACAATGAGCAGTTCTTC.

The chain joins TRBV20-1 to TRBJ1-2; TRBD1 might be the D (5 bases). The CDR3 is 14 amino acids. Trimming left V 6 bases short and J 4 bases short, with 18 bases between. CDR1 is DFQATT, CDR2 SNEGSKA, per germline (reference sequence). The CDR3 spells CSARRQPPPYGYTF. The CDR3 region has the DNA TGCAGTGCCAGAAGACAGCCTCCCCCCTATGGCTACACCTTC.

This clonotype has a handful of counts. The CDR3 bases are TGTGCCAGCAGGGAGTGGGGGACTACCTCTAGCGGGGAGCTGTTTTTT. Its translation is CASREWGTTSSGELFF. The chain couples TRBV12-3 or TRBV12-4 to TRBJ2-2; 7 bases line up with TRBD2. V shed 6 bases and J 7 bases; nucleotides not matched to a gene: 14. CDR3 size: 16 residues.

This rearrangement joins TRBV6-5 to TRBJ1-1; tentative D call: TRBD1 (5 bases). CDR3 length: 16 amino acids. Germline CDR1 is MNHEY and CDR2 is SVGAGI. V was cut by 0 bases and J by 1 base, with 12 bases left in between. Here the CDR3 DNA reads TGTGCCAGCAGTTACTCGATGACAGCCTCGAACACTGAAGCTTTCTTT. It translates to CASSYSMTASNTEAFF.

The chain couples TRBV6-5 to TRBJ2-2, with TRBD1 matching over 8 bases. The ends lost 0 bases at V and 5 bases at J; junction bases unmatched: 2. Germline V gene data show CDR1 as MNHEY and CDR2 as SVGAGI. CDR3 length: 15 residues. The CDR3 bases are TGTGCCAGCAGTTACTCCGGACAGGGTACCGGGGAGCTGTTTTTT. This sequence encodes CASSYSGQGTGELFF.